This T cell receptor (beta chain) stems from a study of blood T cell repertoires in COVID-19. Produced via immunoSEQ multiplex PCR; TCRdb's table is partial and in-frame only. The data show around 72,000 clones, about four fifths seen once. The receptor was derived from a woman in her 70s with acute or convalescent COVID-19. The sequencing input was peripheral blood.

The CDR3 nucleotides read TGTGCCAGCAGCGAACTACTACAGGGGGCCTTCCACGAGCAGTACTTC. This encodes CASSELLQGAFHEQYF. This chain connects TRBV13 to TRBJ2-7; 9 bases align to TRBD1. Germline V lookup: CDR1 PRHDT, CDR2 FYEKMQ (reference sequence). Trimming removed 5 bases from V and 5 bases from J; junction bases left unmatched: 13. CDR3 size: 16 residues. The full variable domain, its missing parts supplied by reference TRBV13 and TRBJ2-7, is AAGVIQSPRHLIKEKRETATLKCYPIPRHDTVYWYQQGPGQDPQFLISFYEKMQSDKGSIPDRFSAQQFSDYHSELNMSSLELGDSALYFCASSELLQGAFHEQYFGPGTRLTVT.